The following is a T cell receptor (beta chain) sequence with its context. The antigen is undetermined. This may be a read error: a much more frequent sequence differs by one nucleotide. This specimen belongs to a study of tumor-infiltrating lymphocytes in primary liver carcinoma. Germline DNA was extracted too, while blood RNA derived from unsorted whole blood. Study results and caveats: Tumor top-250-clone fraction significantly exceeded that of blood (p = 0.039). Tumor-blood pairs (like tumor-adjacent pairs) overlapped less than tumor region pairs did.

Total RNA (approximately 0.5 ug) served as template for TCR beta cDNA synthesis primed by a constant-region primer. Generation of the TCR beta libraries relied on three nested multiplex PCR rounds using slightly modified ARM-PCR. TCRdb redid the calling of the multiplex PCR reads with MiXCR, one entry per CDR3 protein. The repertoire includes 200,000 or so distinct CDR3 sequences, 65% of them detected once, and approximately 6.6% sits in the top ten. The receptor's source is a woman aged 60-75 years with primary liver carcinoma and hepatitis B virus infection. Sequenced sample: peripheral blood.

Here the CDR3 DNA reads TGTGCCACACGACTAGCGCCCAGCACAGATACGCAGTATTTT. Protein product: CATRLAPSTDTQYF. The chain recombines TRBV10-3 with TRBJ2-3, with 8 bases aligning to TRBD2. CDR1 is ENHRY, CDR2 SYGVKD, per germline. The CDR3 has 14 amino acids. Unmatched junction bases numbered 6, after V lost 10 bases and J lost 0 bases.